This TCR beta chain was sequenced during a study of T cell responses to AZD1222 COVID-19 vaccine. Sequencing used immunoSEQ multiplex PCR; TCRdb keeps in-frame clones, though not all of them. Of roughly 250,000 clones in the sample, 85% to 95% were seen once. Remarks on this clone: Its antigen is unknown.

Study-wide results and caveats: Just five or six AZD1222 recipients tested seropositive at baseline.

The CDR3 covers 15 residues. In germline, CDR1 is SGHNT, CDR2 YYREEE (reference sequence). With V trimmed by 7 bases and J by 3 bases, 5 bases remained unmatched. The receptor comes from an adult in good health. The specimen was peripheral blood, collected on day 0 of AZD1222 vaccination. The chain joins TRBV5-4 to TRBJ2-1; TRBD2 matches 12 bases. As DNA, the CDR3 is TGTGCCAGCGAACTAGCGGGAGGTCACTACAATGAGCAGTTCTTC. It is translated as CASELAGGHYNEQFF.